Within the sample, the clone carrying this T cell receptor (beta chain) is medium-sized. What it binds is not known. Since it is a stray read in a library aimed at alpha chains, this beta chain has a size that is not meaningful. This entry is derived from a study of spatial heterogeneity in lung cancer. Specified time point: sample taken at primary tumor resection. Whole RNA came from tumor, nontumor lung or frozen PBMC and was sequenced without being sorted. Individual TCR cDNA molecules each bore their own unique molecular identifier. TCRdb re-called the 5' RACE reads through MiXCR, storing one row per CDR3 protein. The top ten clones hold around a sixth of a sample with over 2,000 distinct CDR3 sequences, roughly 5% of them seen once. Notes on the study in general: The number of expanded tumor alpha and beta chains correlated with mutation number.

This sequence originates from a male donor with early-stage non-small cell lung cancer. Source: lung tumor tissue, taken at surgery.

This CDR3 is CASSQEGLAGAGSSYEQYF. In DNA, the CDR3 is TGTGCCAGCAGTCAAGAGGGACTAGCGGGAGCGGGGAGCTCCTACGAGCAGTACTTC. The chain recombines TRBV6-2 or TRBV6-3 with TRBJ2-7, with 14 bases fitting TRBD2. V was clipped by 5 bases and J by 0 bases; unmatched bases: 12. CDR1 is MNHEY and CDR2 is SVGEGT in the germline V gene. The CDR3 runs 19 residues.